The rows below give T cell receptor beta chains drawn from one sample of a study of blood T cells in healthy people across ages. Each CDR3 protein gets one entry after TCRdb re-called the 5' RACE reads with MiXCR. Among 600,000 or so distinct CDR3 sequences listed, roughly 43% were seen once. The sequenced sample was blood. The receptors shown here come from an elderly man in good health. The CDR3 runs from the conserved cysteine through the conserved F or W. The D gene is left open where the match is weak. Clone sizes are given selectively: once, few, many, or a class where the clone is expanded.

d_call: TRBD2; v_call: TRBV20-1; clone_size: few; j_call: TRBJ2-5; cdr3_aa: CSAKTSGGTGNEQYF; cdr3_nt: TGCAGTGCTAAGACTAGCGGGGGGACGGGGAATGAGCAGTACTTC
d_call: NA; v_call: TRBV5-6; clone_size: NA; j_call: TRBJ2-1; cdr3_aa: CASSLVVTGYNEQFF; cdr3_nt: TGTGCCAGCAGCTTGGTGGTGACAGGATACAATGAGCAGTTCTTC
d_call: TRBD1; v_call: TRBV20-1; clone_size: NA; j_call: TRBJ1-1; cdr3_aa: CSARQTGAGTEAFF; cdr3_nt: TGCAGTGCTAGACAAACAGGGGCGGGCACTGAAGCTTTCTTT
d_call: NA; v_call: TRBV6-2/TRBV6-3; clone_size: NA; j_call: TRBJ2-4; cdr3_aa: CASSSREAKNIQYF; cdr3_nt: TGTGCCAGCAGTTCCCGCGAAGCCAAAAACATTCAGTACTTC
d_call: NA; v_call: TRBV4-2; clone_size: few; j_call: TRBJ1-2; cdr3_aa: CASSHPPAGNDGYTF; cdr3_nt: TGTGCCAGCAGCCATCCTCCGGCAGGTAATGATGGCTACACCTTC
d_call: NA; v_call: TRBV25-1; clone_size: NA; j_call: TRBJ2-6; cdr3_aa: CASSEPWGSGANVLTF; cdr3_nt: TGTGCCAGCAGTGAGCCGTGGGGGTCTGGGGCCAACGTCCTGACTTTC
d_call: NA; v_call: TRBV7-9; clone_size: NA; j_call: TRBJ2-7; cdr3_aa: CASSLDVAFHEQYF; cdr3_nt: TGTGCCAGCAGCTTAGATGTTGCATTCCACGAGCAGTACTTC
d_call: NA; v_call: TRBV7-2; clone_size: NA; j_call: TRBJ2-1; cdr3_aa: CASSTGTIRNERFF; cdr3_nt: TGTGCCAGCAGCACAGGGACAATTAGGAATGAGCGGTTCTTC
d_call: NA; v_call: TRBV7-8; clone_size: few; j_call: TRBJ2-5; cdr3_aa: CASSPRLASTQETQYF; cdr3_nt: TGTGCCAGCAGCCCTCGCTTAGCATCCACTCAAGAGACCCAGTACTTC
d_call: NA; v_call: TRBV5-4; clone_size: NA; j_call: TRBJ2-7; cdr3_aa: CASSSGGGTYEQYF; cdr3_nt: TGTGCCAGCAGCTCCGGTGGGGGTACCTACGAGCAGTACTTC
d_call: NA; v_call: TRBV6-5; clone_size: NA; j_call: TRBJ2-6; cdr3_aa: CASSYSGTSSSGAHVLTF; cdr3_nt: TGTGCCAGCAGTTACAGTGGGACATCTAGCTCTGGGGCCCACGTCCTGACTTTC
d_call: TRBD2; v_call: TRBV28; clone_size: NA; j_call: TRBJ2-1; cdr3_aa: CASSPRLAGGSSYNEQFF; cdr3_nt: TGTGCCAGCAGTCCCCGACTAGCGGGAGGGAGCTCCTACAATGAGCAGTTCTTC
d_call: TRBD1; v_call: TRBV15; clone_size: NA; j_call: TRBJ2-7; cdr3_aa: CATRGDRQNYEQYF; cdr3_nt: TGTGCCACCAGGGGGGACAGACAGAACTACGAGCAGTACTTC
d_call: NA; v_call: TRBV29-1; clone_size: NA; j_call: TRBJ2-3; cdr3_aa: CSVEDSGASTDTQYF; cdr3_nt: TGCAGCGTTGAAGATTCCGGGGCTAGCACAGATACGCAGTATTTT
d_call: TRBD1; v_call: TRBV5-5; clone_size: NA; j_call: TRBJ2-5; cdr3_aa: CASSVGQVESTQYF; cdr3_nt: TGTGCCAGCAGCGTTGGACAGGTGGAATCGACCCAGTACTTC
d_call: NA; v_call: TRBV29-1; clone_size: NA; j_call: TRBJ2-7; cdr3_aa: CSVNRQGGEQYF; cdr3_nt: TGCAGCGTCAACCGACAGGGAGGCGAGCAGTACTTC
d_call: NA; v_call: TRBV5-6; clone_size: NA; j_call: TRBJ2-6; cdr3_aa: CASSSPLGGQGANVLTF; cdr3_nt: TGTGCCAGCAGCTCTCCGTTGGGTGGACAGGGGGCCAACGTCCTGACTTTC
d_call: NA; v_call: TRBV21-1; clone_size: NA; j_call: TRBJ2-7; cdr3_aa: CASSNSEGVEQYF; cdr3_nt: TGTGCCAGCAGCAATAGTGAAGGGGTCGAGCAGTACTTC
d_call: NA; v_call: TRBV5-5; clone_size: NA; j_call: TRBJ2-3; cdr3_aa: CASSFEGTTDTQYF; cdr3_nt: TGTGCCAGCAGCTTCGAGGGAACCACAGATACGCAGTATTTT
d_call: NA; v_call: TRBV7-9; clone_size: NA; j_call: TRBJ1-1; cdr3_aa: CTSSLRGFSNTEAFF; cdr3_nt: TGTACCAGCAGCTTACGGGGCTTTTCAAACACTGAAGCTTTCTTT
d_call: TRBD1; v_call: TRBV4-3; clone_size: NA; j_call: TRBJ2-1; cdr3_aa: CASSQAPWGTGGGYEQFF; cdr3_nt: TGCGCCAGCAGCCAAGCCCCTTGGGGGACAGGGGGAGGATATGAGCAGTTCTTC
d_call: NA; v_call: TRBV7-9; clone_size: NA; j_call: TRBJ2-7; cdr3_aa: CASSLAGGGNEQYF; cdr3_nt: TGTGCCAGCAGCTTAGCGGGAGGAGGGAATGAGCAGTACTTC
d_call: TRBD2; v_call: TRBV6-2/TRBV6-3; clone_size: NA; j_call: TRBJ2-1; cdr3_aa: CASSDYSGGGTRYNEQFF; cdr3_nt: TGTGCCAGCAGTGACTATTCTGGCGGGGGAACTCGGTACAATGAGCAGTTCTTC
d_call: NA; v_call: TRBV20-1; clone_size: NA; j_call: TRBJ2-1; cdr3_aa: CSATSQSSYNEQFF; cdr3_nt: TGCAGTGCTACCTCCCAGAGCTCCTACAATGAGCAGTTCTTC
d_call: NA; v_call: TRBV28; clone_size: NA; j_call: TRBJ1-1; cdr3_aa: CASSFDPRRNTEAFF; cdr3_nt: TGTGCCAGCAGTTTCGATCCGAGAAGGAACACTGAAGCTTTCTTT
d_call: NA; v_call: TRBV6-2/TRBV6-3; clone_size: NA; j_call: TRBJ2-5; cdr3_aa: CASSYPLRAAFPQETQYF; cdr3_nt: TGTGCCAGCAGTTACCCCCTCAGAGCAGCCTTCCCCCAAGAGACCCAGTACTTC
d_call: NA; v_call: TRBV5-1; clone_size: once; j_call: TRBJ2-7; cdr3_aa: CASSLTGGRTSYEQYF; cdr3_nt: TGCGCCAGCAGCTTGACGGGCGGACGGACTTCCTACGAGCAGTACTTC
d_call: TRBD2; v_call: TRBV7-9; clone_size: once; j_call: TRBJ2-7; cdr3_aa: CASSPRLAGGRVSYNEQYF; cdr3_nt: TGTGCCAGCAGCCCGCGACTAGCGGGGGGCCGAGTCTCCTACAATGAGCAGTACTTC
d_call: TRBD2; v_call: TRBV20-1; clone_size: NA; j_call: TRBJ2-7; cdr3_aa: CSASRAAGGAEQYF; cdr3_nt: TGCAGTGCTAGTCGGGCAGCGGGAGGGGCCGAGCAGTACTTC
d_call: TRBD2; v_call: TRBV7-2; clone_size: NA; j_call: TRBJ2-4; cdr3_aa: CASSLLAGDKNIQYF; cdr3_nt: TGTGCCAGCAGCTTACTAGCGGGAGACAAAAACATTCAGTACTTC
d_call: TRBD1; v_call: TRBV20-1; clone_size: NA; j_call: TRBJ1-2; cdr3_aa: CSARDQGQGATGYTF; cdr3_nt: TGCAGTGCTAGAGATCAGGGACAGGGGGCGACTGGCTACACCTTC
d_call: NA; v_call: TRBV2; clone_size: few; j_call: TRBJ2-1; cdr3_aa: CASSLSGEYEQFF; cdr3_nt: TGTGCCAGCAGTTTGTCCGGGGAGTATGAGCAGTTCTTC
d_call: NA; v_call: TRBV7-2; clone_size: NA; j_call: TRBJ2-1; cdr3_aa: CASSLGPAGYNEQFF; cdr3_nt: TGTGCCAGCAGCTTAGGCCCAGCGGGCTACAATGAGCAGTTCTTC
d_call: NA; v_call: TRBV20-1; clone_size: few; j_call: TRBJ2-5; cdr3_aa: CSARDLDRAETQYF; cdr3_nt: TGCAGTGCTAGAGATCTGGATAGGGCGGAGACCCAGTACTTC
d_call: TRBD2; v_call: TRBV2; clone_size: once; j_call: TRBJ2-1; cdr3_aa: CASSGPAGLKNEQFF; cdr3_nt: TGTGCCAGCAGTGGTCCAGCGGGATTGAAAAATGAGCAGTTCTTC
d_call: NA; v_call: TRBV4-3; clone_size: NA; j_call: TRBJ2-5; cdr3_aa: CASSQARVSLNEQYF; cdr3_nt: TGCGCCAGCAGCCAAGCCAGGGTATCTCTCAATGAGCAGTACTTC
d_call: NA; v_call: TRBV4-3; clone_size: NA; j_call: TRBJ1-1; cdr3_aa: CASSQEMGARKAEAFF; cdr3_nt: TGCGCCAGCAGCCAAGAGATGGGGGCGAGGAAGGCTGAAGCTTTCTTT
d_call: NA; v_call: TRBV7-8; clone_size: few; j_call: TRBJ1-2; cdr3_aa: CASSQDKDYGYTF; cdr3_nt: TGTGCCAGCAGCCAGGACAAGGACTATGGCTACACCTTC
d_call: NA; v_call: TRBV6-2/TRBV6-3; clone_size: few; j_call: TRBJ2-4; cdr3_aa: CASRPVGVNIQYF; cdr3_nt: TGTGCCAGCAGGCCCGTGGGGGTTAACATTCAGTACTTC
d_call: NA; v_call: TRBV7-2; clone_size: NA; j_call: TRBJ1-1; cdr3_aa: CASSFIGHTEAFF; cdr3_nt: TGTGCCAGCAGCTTCATAGGTCACACTGAAGCTTTCTTT
d_call: NA; v_call: TRBV12-3/TRBV12-4; clone_size: NA; j_call: TRBJ1-1; cdr3_aa: CASSFQGSNTEAFF; cdr3_nt: TGTGCCAGCAGTTTTCAGGGGTCGAACACTGAAGCTTTCTTT
d_call: NA; v_call: TRBV6-5; clone_size: NA; j_call: TRBJ2-1; cdr3_aa: CASTVGGTYNEQFF; cdr3_nt: TGTGCCAGCACCGTTGGAGGAACCTACAATGAGCAGTTCTTC
d_call: TRBD2; v_call: TRBV20-1; clone_size: NA; j_call: TRBJ2-3; cdr3_aa: CSAPSSAGVTDTQYF; cdr3_nt: TGCAGTGCCCCCTCGAGTGCGGGAGTCACAGATACGCAGTATTTT
d_call: NA; v_call: TRBV20-1; clone_size: NA; j_call: TRBJ1-1; cdr3_aa: CSATPGSGGTEAFF; cdr3_nt: TGCAGTGCTACCCCAGGGAGTGGGGGCACTGAAGCTTTCTTT
d_call: TRBD2; v_call: TRBV2; clone_size: NA; j_call: TRBJ2-1; cdr3_aa: CASQGLAGGRGEQFF; cdr3_nt: TGTGCCAGCCAAGGACTAGCGGGGGGTCGGGGTGAGCAGTTCTTC
d_call: TRBD1; v_call: TRBV6-6; clone_size: NA; j_call: TRBJ1-1; cdr3_aa: CASSAGTGGAFF; cdr3_nt: TGTGCCAGCAGTGCCGGGACAGGGGGTGCTTTCTTT
d_call: NA; v_call: TRBV5-1; clone_size: few; j_call: TRBJ2-3; cdr3_aa: CASSYAGTGGTDTQYF; cdr3_nt: TGCGCCAGCAGCTACGCCGGGACCGGCGGCACAGATACGCAGTATTTT
d_call: TRBD1; v_call: TRBV12-3/TRBV12-4; clone_size: NA; j_call: TRBJ1-5; cdr3_aa: CASRLGTGNQPQHF; cdr3_nt: TGTGCCAGCAGACTAGGGACAGGGAATCAGCCCCAGCATTTT
d_call: TRBD1; v_call: TRBV7-9; clone_size: few; j_call: TRBJ2-3; cdr3_aa: CASSSRQGSDTDTQYF; cdr3_nt: TGTGCCAGCAGCTCCAGACAGGGATCGGACACAGATACGCAGTATTTT
d_call: TRBD2; v_call: TRBV7-2; clone_size: few; j_call: TRBJ2-1; cdr3_aa: CASSLSSGRAYNEQFF; cdr3_nt: TGTGCCAGCAGCTTAAGTAGCGGGAGGGCCTACAATGAGCAGTTCTTC
d_call: NA; v_call: TRBV9; clone_size: NA; j_call: TRBJ2-1; cdr3_aa: CASSAVDGSYNEQFF; cdr3_nt: TGTGCCAGCAGCGCGGTGGACGGCTCCTACAATGAGCAGTTCTTC
d_call: NA; v_call: TRBV10-3; clone_size: NA; j_call: TRBJ2-5; cdr3_aa: CAISGPQATQYF; cdr3_nt: TGTGCCATCAGTGGACCTCAGGCGACCCAGTACTTC
d_call: TRBD1; v_call: TRBV7-9; clone_size: once; j_call: TRBJ1-6; cdr3_aa: CASSPGGPSPLHF; cdr3_nt: TGTGCCAGCAGCCCAGGGGGCCCTTCACCCCTCCACTTT
d_call: NA; v_call: TRBV7-9; clone_size: NA; j_call: TRBJ2-5; cdr3_aa: CASSPQPSLTEYF; cdr3_nt: TGTGCCAGCAGCCCCCAGCCGAGTCTCACTGAGTACTTC
d_call: TRBD1; v_call: TRBV7-9; clone_size: NA; j_call: TRBJ2-7; cdr3_aa: CASSLPQGALGDEQYF; cdr3_nt: TGTGCCAGCAGCTTACCACAGGGGGCCCTCGGAGACGAGCAGTACTTC